These T cell receptor beta chains were read from a single sample in a study of T cells in Graves' hyperthyroidism and ophthalmopathy. TCRdb ran MiXCR on the multiplex PCR reads and lists one entry per CDR3 protein. The sample comprises 450,000 to 650,000 distinct CDR3 sequences, approximately 17% of which are singletons, and approximately 15% rests with the top ten. Input material: blood. The receptors derive from a woman younger than 30 with Graves' ophthalmopathy. Each CDR3 is given with its conserved first and last residue.

cdr3_aa	v_call	j_call
CASSEASGGGPYTF	TRBV6-1	TRBJ1-2
CASSPGPQGNYGYTF	TRBV6-1	TRBJ1-2
CAWSFGQGQNNEQFF	TRBV30	TRBJ2-1
CASSPLRQGRSGNEQFF	TRBV18	TRBJ2-1
CSALPPDKETQYF	TRBV20-1	TRBJ2-5
CASSLPREDRDGELFF	TRBV28	TRBJ2-2
CSAREWTSSYEQYF	TRBV20-1	TRBJ2-7
CASSPGLARAKNIQYF	TRBV3-1	TRBJ2-4
CSARKGYGGSNQPQHF	TRBV20-1	TRBJ1-5
CASSFEAGKTGELFF	TRBV5-5	TRBJ2-2
CSASPRLAGVGETQYF	TRBV20-1	TRBJ2-5
CASTGQFSNQPQHF	TRBV2	TRBJ1-5
CSASRELAVYEQYF	TRBV20-1	TRBJ2-7
CASSLWTSTEAFF	TRBV7-3	TRBJ1-1
CASSPTSGGVTQYF	TRBV12-3/TRBV12-4	TRBJ2-5
CASSLGQGMDGYTF	TRBV7-8	TRBJ1-2
CSVSFSPNTEAFF	TRBV29-1	TRBJ1-1
CASSIDPGRAPDTEAFF	TRBV19	TRBJ1-1
CASSVYPRTNEKLFF	TRBV9	TRBJ1-4
CASSSGDRYNSPLHF	TRBV7-8	TRBJ1-6
CASSQGSYPDTQYF	TRBV3-1	TRBJ2-3
CASSYTPYGATEAFF	TRBV6-2/TRBV6-3	TRBJ1-1
CASSSPPGGLPGGKLFF	TRBV6-1	TRBJ1-4
CASSLVTGGSTDTQYF	TRBV5-5	TRBJ2-3
CASSFRRQGANEQFF	TRBV27	TRBJ2-1
CSATSRGPETQYF	TRBV20-1	TRBJ2-5
CASKVLAGGADTQYF	TRBV27	TRBJ2-3
CASSTYSAAGGPLDEQFF	TRBV19	TRBJ2-1
CASSSQGTAGTDTQYF	TRBV5-1	TRBJ2-3
CASSEGDTKGWLKPTLHF	TRBV6-1	TRBJ1-6
CASSQDYAGDGYTF	TRBV4-1	TRBJ1-2
CAISDASGVTDTQYF	TRBV24-1	TRBJ2-3
CASSFSAGPYEQYF	TRBV5-1	TRBJ2-7
CASSPPTGMTEAFF	TRBV25-1	TRBJ1-1
CASSTDTNTEAFF	TRBV7-6	TRBJ1-1
CASSLSPGTYEQYF	TRBV5-4	TRBJ2-7
CASSPGLAGEEFDEQFF	TRBV19	TRBJ2-1
CASSLGWNTGELFF	TRBV7-2	TRBJ2-2
CATSRDGRGRTGELFF	TRBV15	TRBJ2-2
CASSGRGGDNNEQFF	TRBV9	TRBJ2-1
CASSSSRSPLHF	TRBV11-2	TRBJ1-6
CASSLVGRGEINQPQHF	TRBV7-6	TRBJ1-5
CASSLGTSGGASDEQFF	TRBV7-2	TRBJ2-1
CASSRTGDSNQPQHF	TRBV6-1	TRBJ1-5
CAWNSGGRNTEAFF	TRBV30	TRBJ1-1
CASSTPGGDTEAFF	TRBV7-9	TRBJ1-1
CASSSTGGAVHEQYF	TRBV7-6	TRBJ2-7
CASSSRQGSRSNQPQHF	TRBV19	TRBJ1-5
CSVRDINEQFF	TRBV29-1	TRBJ2-1
CAWSAVRLANVLTF	TRBV30	TRBJ2-6
CASSPGVREKLFF	TRBV18	TRBJ1-4
CASSVSPSITDTQYF	TRBV7-8	TRBJ2-3
CASRPRTRFNETQYF	TRBV28	TRBJ2-5
CASSPGQGAMGYEQYF	TRBV5-8	TRBJ2-7